This T cell receptor beta chain appears in the sequencing data of a study of CD8+ T cells in alopecia areata. Comment on this clone: Its antigen is as yet unknown.

Whole-study findings and limits: More clonal than normal scalp was lesional scalp, particularly alopecia totalis/universalis.

Investigators isolated RNA and reverse transcribed it into cDNA to act as the sequencing template. Method: immunoSEQ multiplex PCR; TCRdb's copy keeps in-frame clones and lacks some. This table holds about 150,000 clones, approximately 60% found once. Germline V gives CDR1 SGHNT, CDR2 YYREEE (reference sequence). V lost 4 bases and J lost 2, with 19 bases in between. The CDR3 loop spans 16 amino acids. J is TRBJ2-7 and V is TRBV5-4; TRBD2 might be the D (6 bases). Sequenced input: CD8+ T cells sorted from blood. The sequence came from a human donor in good health. CDR3 in amino acids: CASSVPGTDTTYEQYF. Here the CDR3 DNA reads TGTGCCAGCAGCGTTCCCGGGACTGATACAACCTACGAGCAGTACTTC.